This entry concerns a single TCR beta chain. This clone was seen a single time. Its antigen remains unidentified. No per-base quality is available; no much larger clone lies one base away. This specimen belongs to a study of cytotoxic CD8 clonotypes in ibrutinib-treated CLL (dated by TCRdb to about 2021). Regarding the study in general: The cohort had about ten relapsed/refractory and roughly 14 treatment-naive patients; 17 were IGHV unmutated. Responses were partial in approximately 24 patients and complete in 2; after median around 65 months follow-up, about 14 stayed in remission and some twelve progressed. Response samples were taken after a median of 12 months on treatment, ranging from about 6 to 40 months. An average of about 250,000 productive templates and 80,000 to 95,000 productive rearrangements was obtained per sample. Of the 86 people in the trial, 25 to 30 had longitudinal samples available. Cryopreserved peripheral blood mononuclear cells were obtained before treatment, at response, and at either sustained remission or disease progression. Every remission and progressive disease sample was obtained while ibrutinib was still being received by the patients. What the work shows at the level of the full study, not this receptor alone: An increase in clonality was observed at ibrutinib response, with clonality remaining stable during sustained remission and falling back toward baseline at progression. Lymph node repertoires were not examined, and the timing of sampling was not matched between patients in sustained remission and those whose disease progressed. Public clonotypes were found to be uncommon and were observed to contract or remain stable during treatment; the increase in clonality was shown to reflect expansion of private clonotypes at ibrutinib response. Baseline clonality was found to be higher than that of age-matched healthy donors and was strongly correlated with circulating CD8+ T-cell counts.

The time point label of this sample denotes: about a year on ibrutinib. Roughly 2 micrograms of genomic DNA were extracted from cryopreserved PBMCs for TCR beta library preparation. Longitudinal blood samples from CLL patients receiving ibrutinib monotherapy were subjected to high-throughput TCR beta sequencing. The patients took part in an open-label, single-center phase 2 trial of ibrutinib monotherapy. A distance of 10 bases separates the germline ends of V and J, which lose 1 base and 6 bases respectively. CDR1 and CDR2 are read off the germline V gene (reference sequence) as SEHNR and FQNEAQ. From the cysteine through the phenylalanine, the CDR3 covers 13 amino acids. Of all the DNA, just the CDR3 is kept, 39 bases in frame from base 1. Each clonotype received, on average, roughly 9.6x coverage in deep resolution sequencing performed on a MiSeq, where the target depth lay between 1 in 1 million and 1 in 200,000 T cells. The immunoSEQ hsTCRB Kit was used to generate the TCR beta libraries. Regarding the original processing steps: The data were analyzed with ImmunoSEQ Analyzer and ImmunoSEQ Data Assistant, and V, D and J gene assignments followed IMGT definitions. Clonality, which ranges from 0 to 1, was calculated as one minus the normalized Shannon entropy of productive rearrangement frequencies. Public clonotype analysis was restricted to overrepresented clonotypes comprising at least 0.05% of each patient's repertoire. Repertoires from thirteen age-matched healthy donors in immuneACCESS were used as clonality controls. As stored in TCRdb, this immuneACCESS dataset retains in-frame rearrangements with V and J assigned. A fraction of the clones does not appear; measured against another copy, unresolved V genes explain less than half of the discrepancy, and the remainder lacks a known reason. Clone size and the V and J calls come from that table; the DNA yielded D and trimming. The sample includes some 200,000 clones, with 60% to 80% observed a single time. The ten most abundant clones make up 5.5% to 7% of the sample.

Sequences were derived from PBMCs, sampled after 12 months of ibrutinib treatment. This TCR came from a human donor with chronic lymphocytic leukemia. The receptor chain draws on TRBV7-9 and TRBJ2-7; confidence is insufficient to name the D gene. The CDR3 reads as follows: CASSLGGRSEQYF. The sequenced DNA: TGTGCCAGCAGCTTAGGGGGAAGAAGCGAGCAGTACTTC. Here the CDR3 is joined to the reference TRBV7-9 and TRBJ2-7 genes, and the full variable domain is: DTGVSQNPRHKITKRGQNVTFRCDPISEHNRLYWYRQTLGQGPEFLTYFQNEAQLEKSRLLSDRFSAERPKGSFSTLEIQRTEQGDSAMYLCASSLGGRSEQYFGPGTRLTVT.